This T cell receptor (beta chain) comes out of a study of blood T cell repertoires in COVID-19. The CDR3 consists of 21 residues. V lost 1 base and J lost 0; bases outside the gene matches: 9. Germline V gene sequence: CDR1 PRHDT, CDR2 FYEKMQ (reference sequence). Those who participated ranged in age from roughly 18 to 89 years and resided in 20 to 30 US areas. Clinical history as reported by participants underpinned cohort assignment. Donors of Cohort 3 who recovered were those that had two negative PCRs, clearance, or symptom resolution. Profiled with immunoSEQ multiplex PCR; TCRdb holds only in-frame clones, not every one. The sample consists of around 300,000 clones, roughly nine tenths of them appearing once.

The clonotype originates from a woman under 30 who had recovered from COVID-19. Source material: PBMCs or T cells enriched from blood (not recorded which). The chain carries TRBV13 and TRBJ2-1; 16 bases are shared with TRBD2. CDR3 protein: CASSLAKRGLAGGPSYNEQFF. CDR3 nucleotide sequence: TGTGCCAGCAGCTTAGCTAAAAGGGGACTAGCGGGAGGGCCCTCCTACAATGAGCAGTTCTTC.